This T cell receptor (beta chain) was documented in a study of T cells in Graves' hyperthyroidism and ophthalmopathy (dated by TCRdb to between 2018 and 2021). For the study in its entirety: Peripheral blood was collected at initial diagnosis, before any treatment. Prospective prediction of ophthalmopathy was tested in an independent validation cohort consisting of 18 hyperthyroidism patients and more than 15 patients who later progressed to ophthalmopathy. The paper describes TCR Vbeta CDR3 sequencing of around 140 peripheral blood samples, made up of some 40 ophthalmopathy patients, around 78 hyperthyroidism patients and some 17 progressor patients. To identify distinguishing TCR V-J signatures, a discovery cohort of around 98 patients was used, comprising 43 with Graves' ophthalmopathy and 57 with stable Graves' hyperthyroidism. The study also compared thyroid tissue and blood T-cell repertoires from a handful of Graves' hyperthyroidism patients. Following sampling, methimazole starting at 30 mg daily was given to hyperthyroidism patients, and high-dose intravenous methylprednisolone was given to ophthalmopathy patients. The roughly 94 discovery patients were randomly split 7:3 into training and test sets. Summary of the overall study and its limitations: A 13 V-J signature model separated ophthalmopathy from stable hyperthyroidism, with around 88% sensitivity and around 84% specificity in cross-validation and 80%/75% in testing. During validation, the model predicted progression to ophthalmopathy a median of approximately 6.5 months ahead of onset, with roughly 65% sensitivity and about 72% specificity. No statistical method was used to fix the sample size in advance, and group allocation was not hidden from the investigators. Most expanded thyroid clonotypes (frequency above 0.001) were also detected in blood, a finding suggesting that blood repertoires may reflect thyroid immune responses.

TCR beta CDR3 regions were amplified from RNA transcripts. The first round of RT-PCR for the TCR CDR3 was performed with the HTBI primer set and the Qiagen OneStep RT-PCR kit. The libraries were constructed in a second round of multiplex PCR and then size-selected and purified. Paired-end sequencing of the libraries was performed with 100 bp reads on an Illumina HiSeq2000. As for the original processing: SOAPnuke was used to process the raw data, with reads discarded if the reads contained adapters or uncalled bases, had a mean Phred below 15, or lacked an exact constant-primer or identifier match. COPE v1.2.5 was used to merge the high-quality paired reads, and each unique nucleotide sequence was defined as a clonotype. MiTCR v1.1 was used to align clonotypes to the IMGT TRBV, TRBD and TRBJ reference segments. The analysis included only V-J combinations with a frequency above 0.0001, which together covered around 99% of the repertoires. The TCS score was defined as the ratio of F50 (clonal expansion) to E x V (chaos), calculated using BLOSUM62-based TCRdist between CDR3 peptides within each V-J. Welch's t-statistics and random forest reduced some 510 V-J features to 10 to 15, which were used in a naive Bayes classifier (R e1071). TCRdb applied fastp at Q25 and MiXCR to the public reads, then kept only in-frame beta chains. Merged by CDR3 protein, the rows form single entries marked with the most common genes and DNA. TCRdb's processing, not the authors' own work, is the source of the V and J calls. This sample comprises some 140,000 distinct CDR3 sequences, approximately 20% of them detected only once. Clones ranked in the top ten supply about 67% of the sample.

From the cysteine up to the phenylalanine, the CDR3 has a length of 15 residues. Kept here is only the CDR3 DNA, which spans 45 bases and is read in frame from base 1. The germline V gene yields SNHLY for CDR1 and FYNNEI for CDR2. V loses 8 bases at its end and J loses 2 bases; junction bases beyond the gene matches: 7. This clonotype was picked up many times. Its binding antigen is unknown. No per-base quality is available; no much larger clone lies one base away. Hyperthyroidism patients were newly diagnosed, with disease duration under 2 months, and aged 18 to 65 years. The study excluded patients with uncontrolled infections, other autoimmune diseases, pregnancy or lactation. Clinical symptoms, serum thyroxine and TRAb, thyroid ultrasound, and orbital computed tomography formed the basis for the diagnoses. For progressor patients, blood was drawn at the first diagnosis of hyperthyroidism, before any ophthalmopathy symptoms had appeared. Ficoll-Paque density gradient centrifugation was used to isolate PBMCs from about 9 ml of fresh peripheral blood. Patients classed as progressors first received a Graves' hyperthyroidism diagnosis and then went on to develop ophthalmopathy during follow-up. Trizol reagent was used to extract total RNA, and RNA quality was then checked on an Agilent 2100 Bioanalyzer.

The chain joins TRBV2 to TRBJ2-3; the central 10 bases match TRBD2. The sample comprised blood. The TCR was taken from a woman aged 50 to 65 with Graves' hyperthyroidism that later progressed to Graves' ophthalmopathy. The CDR3 reads as follows: CASRRTSGPTDTQYF. DNA sequence: TGTGCCAGCCGCAGGACTAGCGGTCCCACAGATACGCAGTATTTT.